The entry below describes one TCR beta chain. Its cognate antigen is unknown. The CDR3 loop spans 16 amino acids. The germline gives CDR1 SGDLS, CDR2 YYNGEE. The V gene lost 1 base and the J gene lost 2 bases, with 15 bases spanning the gap. This specimen belongs to a study of cytomegalovirus exposure and HLA in healthy donors. Overall study context: Around 80 million unique TCRs from HLA-typed donors were held in an early data release. The study, taken as a whole, reports: HLA restriction was apparent for most CMV-associated TCR beta chains in a later analysis. There were some public TCRs occurring in many donors, but most TCR sequences were rare. Serostatus for CMV was the only available immune exposure information.

PCR primers comprised 60 Vbeta and 13 Jbeta primers. Profiling relied on immunoSEQ multiplex PCR, and the TCRdb table lists in-frame clones only, not all of them. This sample has 100,000 to 120,000 clones; around 70% occur once, and the top ten carry 3% to 3.5%. The chain employs TRBV9 and TRBJ2-5; a possible D gene is TRBD2 (5 bases). The TCR was taken from a man aged 25 to 40 in good health and CMV-seronegative. Sequencing was done on a sample of PBMCs. CDR3 bases: TGTGCCAGCAGCGTATCCCCTGCGGGTGCACAAGAGACCCAGTACTTC. This gives the protein CASSVSPAGAQETQYF.